Shown below are 20 T cell receptor beta chains from a single sample sequenced in a study of CD8+ T cells in alopecia areata. The sequencing template was cDNA reverse transcribed from extracted RNA. This table comes from immunoSEQ multiplex PCR, and its TCRdb copy is limited to in-frame clones, with some not included. The data contain about 210,000 clones, around 57% of them singletons. This sample's treatment: oral pan-JAK inhibitor, 5-10 mg twice daily. Sample: CD4+ T cells sorted from blood, taken at week 4, from a patient treated with tofacitinib. All receptors derive from a human donor with alopecia areata.

This sequence joins TRBV6-1 and TRBJ1-5; D possibly corresponds to TRBD1 (6 bases). The CDR3 consists of 15 residues. Trimming pared 3 bases from V and 3 bases from J, leaving 12 bases between. The germline V gene has CDR1 MNHNS and CDR2 SASEGT. The CDR3 bases are TGTGCCAGCAGTGACCAGGGGTTACTCAATCAGCCCCAGCATTTT. Its protein is CASSDQGLLNQPQHF.

This chain uses TRBV6-1 with TRBJ2-7; possible D gene TRBD1, 6 bases. Germline CDR1 is MNHNS and CDR2 is SASEGT. The V end was cut by 7 bases, the J end by 0 bases, with 13 bases between. CDR3 length: 14 amino acids. The CDR3 here is CASNYQGSSYEQYF. DNA of the CDR3: TGTGCCAGCAACTACCAGGGGAGCTCCTACGAGCAGTACTTC.

About this clone: A read error may explain this, as a much larger clone is one base away. The V call is TRBV25-1, the J call TRBJ2-5; D is ambiguous. CDR1 and CDR2 (germline): MGHDK, SYGVNS. V lost 3 bases, J lost 5 bases, and 4 bases lay in between. CDR3 size: 11 residues. CDR3 bases: TGTGCCAGCAGTGATTTCGAGACCCAGTACTTC. It encodes CASSDFETQYF.

The genes are TRBV29-1 and TRBJ2-2, with 11 positions matching TRBD2. Per germline, CDR1 SQVTM and CDR2 ANQGSEA. J lost 2 bases, V lost 5 bases, and 7 bases had no gene match. CDR3 length: 16 amino acids. Here the CDR3 DNA reads TGCAGCGTTTCACTAGCGGGGGAACCAAACACCGGGGAGCTGTTTTTT. Its translation is CSVSLAGEPNTGELFF.

This sequence joins TRBV5-1 and TRBJ1-5, with D maybe TRBD1 (5 bases). CDR1 and CDR2 (germline): SGHRS, YFSETQ. The CDR3 spans 14 residues. The V gene lost 3 bases and the J gene lost 4 bases, with 11 bases spanning the gap. CDR3 nucleotide sequence: TGCGCCAGCAGCTCCGGGACCGAGAATCAGCCCCAGCATTTT. It codes for CASSSGTENQPQHF.

The genes are TRBV7-9 and TRBJ2-5, with 9 positions matching TRBD1. Gene TRBJ2-7 matches the end of the DNA better, so the J call may be wrong. Per germline, CDR1 SEHNR and CDR2 FQNEAQ (reference sequence). The CDR3 has 15 residues. DNA for the CDR3: TGTGCCAGCAGCTTAGCTGGACAGGGGAGATACGAGCAGTACTTC. This translates into CASSLAGQGRYEQYF.

The chain carries TRBV7-2 and TRBJ1-6, with a possible D match to TRBD1 (5 bases). Germline assignment: CDR1 SGHTA and CDR2 FQGNSA. The V end was cut by 5 bases, the J end by 1 base, with 15 bases between. This CDR3 comprises 17 residues. Written as DNA, the CDR3 is TGTGCCAGCAGCCAAGGGGAGGGTAGGTCCTATAATTCACCCCTCCACTTT. It specifies CASSQGEGRSYNSPLHF.

This clone was seen repeatedly, ten times or more. The V gene is TRBV7-6, the J gene TRBJ1-2; D unresolved. Looked up from germline, CDR1 is SGHVS and CDR2 is FNYEAQ. CDR3 length equals 15 residues. Trimming took off 5 bases at V and 3 bases at J, with 16 bases between the two ends. The CDR3 here is CASSPTPGDDYGYTF. The CDR3 DNA sequence: TGTGCCAGCAGCCCAACCCCCGGGGATGACTATGGCTACACCTTC.

The rearrangement links TRBV27 to TRBJ2-1; 9 nucleotides agree with TRBD2. Per germline, CDR1 MNHEY and CDR2 SMNVEV (reference sequence). The V segment lost 5 bases and the J segment 9 bases; nucleotides outside the gene matches: 14. The CDR3 is 16 residues long. CDR3 residues: CASSRVLAGTTGEQFF. The CDR3 DNA follows: TGTGCCAGCAGTAGGGTTCTAGCGGGGACAACTGGTGAGCAGTTCTTC.

This clone has a single count. The chain joins TRBV29-1 to TRBJ2-7; 9 nucleotides agree with TRBD1. Germline-derived CDR1 and CDR2 are SQVTM and ANQGSEA. Trimming took 6 bases from V and 5 from J; bases not matched to a gene: 8. The CDR3 is 13 amino acids. CDR3 in amino acids: CSVPGQGTNEQYF. DNA of the CDR3: TGCAGCGTCCCTGGACAGGGGACCAACGAGCAGTACTTC.

The chain has TRBV5-1 and TRBJ2-3; 7 bases line up with TRBD1. Germline V lookup: CDR1 SGHRS, CDR2 YFSETQ. The CDR3 spans 17 residues. The V segment lost 4 bases and the J segment 7 bases; nucleotides outside the gene matches: 18. The CDR3 bases are TGCGCCAGCAGCGCCGTGACAGGGTCCTCTCAAGCACATACGCAGTATTTT. Residues: CASSAVTGSSQAHTQYF.

The chain joins TRBV9 to TRBJ1-2; D not certain. V lost 0 bases to trimming and J lost 4 bases, with 13 bases between them. The germline CDR1 and CDR2 sequences are SGDLS and YYNGEE. The CDR3 is 15 residues long. CDR3 coding DNA: TGTGCCAGCAGCGTAGCAGACCCGGGCCTCTATGGCTACACCTTC. Amino acids: CASSVADPGLYGYTF.

This rearrangement joins TRBV30 to TRBJ1-2; D call uncertain. This CDR3 contains 14 residues. Germline CDR1 and CDR2: GTSNPN and SVGIG (reference sequence). V lost 0 bases and J 7 bases, leaving 15 bases between the germline ends. Written as DNA, the CDR3 is TGTGCCTGGAGTGTACTGACGGGCGCGGGTGGCTACACCTTC. Translated: CAWSVLTGAGGYTF.

V and J are TRBV4-3 and TRBJ2-3; 7 bases align to TRBD1. V dropped 0 bases and J dropped 1; count of bases not matched to a gene: 7. The length of the CDR3 is 17 residues. Germline-derived CDR1 and CDR2 are LGHNA and YSLEER. CDR3 nucleotides: TGCGCCAGCAGCCAAGAGGCCGGGGACAGAGGCACAGATACGCAGTATTTT. The encoded protein is CASSQEAGDRGTDTQYF.

V gene TRBV6-1 combines with J gene TRBJ2-1; possible D gene TRBD2, 7 bases. CDR1 and CDR2 from the germline V gene are MNHNS and SASEGT. The CDR3 runs to 14 residues. The V end lost 10 bases, the J end lost 9 bases, and 22 bases lay between the germline ends. In DNA form, the CDR3 reads TGTGCCACCACGAGCGGGGATACGGGGGCTGAGCAGTTCTTC. It specifies CATTSGDTGAEQFF.

This chain uses TRBV4-1 with TRBJ1-6; no clear D. This CDR3 contains 15 residues. The V end was cut by 4 bases, the J end by 7 bases, with 14 bases between. CDR1 is MGHRA, CDR2 YSYEKL, per germline. CDR3 amino acids: CASSPTVGVNSPLHF. Written as DNA, the CDR3 is TGCGCCAGCAGCCCAACAGTGGGAGTGAATTCACCCCTCCACTTT.

Of note for this clone: Other DNA sequences within the sample encode an identical CDR3. The chain links TRBV29-1 to TRBJ1-4; D not resolved. V was pared by 4 bases and J by 3 bases, with 6 bases between. CDR1 is SQVTM, CDR2 ANQGSEA, per germline. This CDR3 has 12 amino acids. The CDR3 DNA is TGCAGCGTTGGTCAGTCTAATGAAAAACTGTTTTTT. It specifies CSVGQSNEKLFF.

This clone came up a few times. The chain links TRBV7-3 to TRBJ1-2; TRBD1 is a possible D gene (6 bases). Trimming left V 5 bases short and J 4 bases short, with 11 bases between. CDR1 and CDR2 (germline): SGHTA, FQGTGA. The CDR3 extends over 13 amino acids. The CDR3 protein is CASSLDSSYGYTF. CDR3 coding DNA: TGTGCCAGCAGCCTGGACAGTTCCTATGGCTACACCTTC.

V gene TRBV9 combines with J gene TRBJ2-3, with 14 bases matching TRBD2. CDR3 size: 17 residues. The germline V gene has CDR1 SGDLS and CDR2 YYNGEE. The V segment lost 2 bases and the J segment 2 bases; nucleotides outside the gene matches: 4. The CDR3 loop reads CASSVGTSGRFTDTQYF. The CDR3 DNA reads as TGTGCCAGCAGCGTCGGGACTAGCGGGAGATTCACAGATACGCAGTATTTT.

The table lists this clone with a count of one. The CDR3 is CTSLDSVSNTEAFF. The CDR3 DNA reads TGCACCTCGTTGGATTCAGTTTCGAACACTGAAGCTTTCTTT. The chain links TRBV29-1 to TRBJ1-1; D unresolved. The CDR3 covers 14 residues. CDR1 is SQVTM, CDR2 ANQGSEA, per germline. The full variable domain, with the rest looked up from reference TRBV29-1 and TRBJ1-1, is SAVISQKPSRDICQRGTSLTIQCQVDSQVTMMFWYRQQPGQSLTLIATANQGSEATYESGFVIDKFPISRPNLTFSTLTVSNMSPEDSSIYLCTSLDSVSNTEAFFGQGTRLTVV.